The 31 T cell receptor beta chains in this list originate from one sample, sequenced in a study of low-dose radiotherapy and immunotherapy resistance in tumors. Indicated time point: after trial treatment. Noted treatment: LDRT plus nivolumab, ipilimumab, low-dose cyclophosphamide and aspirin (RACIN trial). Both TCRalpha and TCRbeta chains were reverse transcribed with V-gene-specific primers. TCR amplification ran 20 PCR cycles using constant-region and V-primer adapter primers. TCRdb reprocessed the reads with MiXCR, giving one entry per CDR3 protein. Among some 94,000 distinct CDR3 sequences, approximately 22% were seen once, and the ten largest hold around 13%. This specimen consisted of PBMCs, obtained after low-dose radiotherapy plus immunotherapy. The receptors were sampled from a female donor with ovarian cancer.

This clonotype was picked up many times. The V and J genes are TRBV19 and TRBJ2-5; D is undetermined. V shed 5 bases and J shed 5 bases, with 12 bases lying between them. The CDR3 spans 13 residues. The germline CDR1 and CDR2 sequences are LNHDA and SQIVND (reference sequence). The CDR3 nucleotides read TGTGCCAGTAGTTTTTCGTTGATGGAGACCCAGTACTTC. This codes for CASSFSLMETQYF.

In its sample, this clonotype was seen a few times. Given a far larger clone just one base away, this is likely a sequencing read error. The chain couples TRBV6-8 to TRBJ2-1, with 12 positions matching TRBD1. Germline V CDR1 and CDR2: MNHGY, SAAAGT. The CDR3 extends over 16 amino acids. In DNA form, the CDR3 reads TGTGCCCGCAGCGTACCGGGACAGGGGGCAATTAATGAGCAGTTCTTC. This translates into CARSVPGQGAINEQFF.

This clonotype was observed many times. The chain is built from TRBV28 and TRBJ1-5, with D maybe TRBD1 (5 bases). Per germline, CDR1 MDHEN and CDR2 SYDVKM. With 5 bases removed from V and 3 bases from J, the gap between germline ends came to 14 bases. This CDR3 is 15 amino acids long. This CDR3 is CASSAYQGSNQPQHF. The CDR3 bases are TGTGCCAGCAGTGCGTACCAGGGATCCAATCAGCCCCAGCATTTT.

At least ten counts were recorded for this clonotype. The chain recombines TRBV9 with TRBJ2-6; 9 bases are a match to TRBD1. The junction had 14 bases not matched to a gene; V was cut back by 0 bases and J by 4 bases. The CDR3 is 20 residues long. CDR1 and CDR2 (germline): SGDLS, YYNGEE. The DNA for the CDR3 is TGTGCCAGCAGCGTAGAGTGGGACAGGGTTCAGCCCTTCGGGGCCAACGTCCTGACTTTC. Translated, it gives CASSVEWDRVQPFGANVLTF.

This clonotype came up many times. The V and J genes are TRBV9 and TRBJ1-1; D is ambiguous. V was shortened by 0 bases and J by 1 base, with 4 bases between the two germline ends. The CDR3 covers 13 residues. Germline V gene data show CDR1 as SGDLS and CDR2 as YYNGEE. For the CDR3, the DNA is TGTGCCAGCAGCGTAGCAGGGAACACTGAAGCTTTCTTT. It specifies CASSVAGNTEAFF. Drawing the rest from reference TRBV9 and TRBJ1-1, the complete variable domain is DSGVTQTPKHLITATGQRVTLRCSPRSGDLSVYWYQQSLDQGLQFLIQYYNGEERAKGNILERFSAQQFPDLHSELNLSSLELGDSALYFCASSVAGNTEAFFGQGTRLTVV.

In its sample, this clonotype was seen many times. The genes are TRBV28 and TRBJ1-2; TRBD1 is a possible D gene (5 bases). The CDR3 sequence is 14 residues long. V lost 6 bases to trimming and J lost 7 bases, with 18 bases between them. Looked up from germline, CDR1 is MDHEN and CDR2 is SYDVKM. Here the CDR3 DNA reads TGTGCCAGCAGGCTGGGCCCGGGACCCAGTGGCTACACCTTC. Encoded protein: CASRLGPGPSGYTF.

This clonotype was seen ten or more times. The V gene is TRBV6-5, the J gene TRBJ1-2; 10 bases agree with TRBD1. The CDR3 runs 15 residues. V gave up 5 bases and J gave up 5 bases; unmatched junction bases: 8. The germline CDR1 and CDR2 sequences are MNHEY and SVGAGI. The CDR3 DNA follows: TGTGCCAGCAGTCCACGGACAGGGGGGAGATATGGCTACACCTTC. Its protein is CASSPRTGGRYGYTF.

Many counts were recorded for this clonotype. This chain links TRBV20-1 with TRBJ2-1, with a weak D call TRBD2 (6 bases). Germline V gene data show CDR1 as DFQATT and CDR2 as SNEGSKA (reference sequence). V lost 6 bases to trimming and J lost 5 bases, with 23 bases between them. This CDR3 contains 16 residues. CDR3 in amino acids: CSAQTTEGRWDNEQFF. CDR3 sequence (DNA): TGCAGTGCGCAGACCACGGAGGGCCGATGGGACAATGAGCAGTTCTTC.

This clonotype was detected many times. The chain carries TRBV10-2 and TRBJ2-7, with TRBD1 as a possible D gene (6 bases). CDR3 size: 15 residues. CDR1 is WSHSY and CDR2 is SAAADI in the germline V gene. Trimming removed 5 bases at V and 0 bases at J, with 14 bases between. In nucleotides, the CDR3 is TGCGCCAGCAGTCTTCAACAGGGTAGCTCCTACGAGCAGTACTTC. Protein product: CASSLQQGSSYEQYF.

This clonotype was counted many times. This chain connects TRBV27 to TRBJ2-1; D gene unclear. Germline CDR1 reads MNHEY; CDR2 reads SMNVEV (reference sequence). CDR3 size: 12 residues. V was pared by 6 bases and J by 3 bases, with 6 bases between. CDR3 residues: CASRRNYNEQFF. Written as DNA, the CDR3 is TGTGCCAGCAGAAGGAACTACAATGAGCAGTTCTTC.

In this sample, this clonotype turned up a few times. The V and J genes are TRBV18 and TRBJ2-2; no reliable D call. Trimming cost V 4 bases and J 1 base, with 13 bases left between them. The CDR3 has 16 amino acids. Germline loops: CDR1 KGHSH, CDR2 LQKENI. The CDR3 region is CASSRLATGNTGELFF. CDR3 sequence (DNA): TGTGCCAGCTCACGTCTGGCGACGGGGAACACCGGGGAGCTGTTTTTT. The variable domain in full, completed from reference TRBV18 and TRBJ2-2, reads NAGVMQNPRHLVRRRGQEARLRCSPMKGHSHVYWYRQLPEEGLKFMVYLQKENIIDESGMPKERFSAEFPKEGPSILRIQQVVRGDSAAYFCASSRLATGNTGELFFGEGSRLTVL.

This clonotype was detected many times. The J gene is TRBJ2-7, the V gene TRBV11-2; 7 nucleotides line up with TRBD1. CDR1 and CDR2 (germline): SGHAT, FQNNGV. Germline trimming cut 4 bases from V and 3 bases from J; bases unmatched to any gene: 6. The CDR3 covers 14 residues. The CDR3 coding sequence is TGTGCCAGCAGCTCTTCAGGACAGGTCTACGAGCAGTACTTC. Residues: CASSSSGQVYEQYF.

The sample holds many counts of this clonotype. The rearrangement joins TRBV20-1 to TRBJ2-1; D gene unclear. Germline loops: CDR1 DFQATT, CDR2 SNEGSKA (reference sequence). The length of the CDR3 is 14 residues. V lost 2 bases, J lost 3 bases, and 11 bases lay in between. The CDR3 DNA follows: TGCAGTGCTAGATATTCTGGGAACTACAATGAGCAGTTCTTC. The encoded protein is CSARYSGNYNEQFF.

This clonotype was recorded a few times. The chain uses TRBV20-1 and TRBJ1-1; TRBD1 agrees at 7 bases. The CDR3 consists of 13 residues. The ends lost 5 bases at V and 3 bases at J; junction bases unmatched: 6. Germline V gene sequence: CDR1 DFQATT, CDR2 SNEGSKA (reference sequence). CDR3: CSAETGVDTEAFF. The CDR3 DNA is TGCAGTGCTGAAACAGGGGTTGACACTGAAGCTTTCTTT.

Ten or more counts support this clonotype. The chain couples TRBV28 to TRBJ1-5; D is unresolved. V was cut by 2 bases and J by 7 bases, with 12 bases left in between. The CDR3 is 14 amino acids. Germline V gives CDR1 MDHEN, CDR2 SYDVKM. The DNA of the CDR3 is TGTGCCAGCAGTTTAGGCGGTGTCGCCCAGCCCCAGCATTTT. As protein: CASSLGGVAQPQHF.

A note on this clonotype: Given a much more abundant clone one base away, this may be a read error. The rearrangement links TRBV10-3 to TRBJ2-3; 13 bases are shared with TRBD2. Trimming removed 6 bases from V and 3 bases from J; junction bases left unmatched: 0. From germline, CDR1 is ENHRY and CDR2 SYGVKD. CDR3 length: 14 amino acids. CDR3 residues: CAIRTSGRTDTQYF. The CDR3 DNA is TGTGCCATCAGGACTAGCGGGAGGACAGATACGCAGTATTTT.

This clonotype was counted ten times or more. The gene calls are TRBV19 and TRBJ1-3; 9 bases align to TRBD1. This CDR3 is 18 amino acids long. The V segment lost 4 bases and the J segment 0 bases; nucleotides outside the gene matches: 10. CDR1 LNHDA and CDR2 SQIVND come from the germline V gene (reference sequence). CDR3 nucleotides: TGTGCCAGTAGTACTCTCGGGACAGGGCCACTCTCTGGAAACACCATATATTTT. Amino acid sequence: CASSTLGTGPLSGNTIYF.

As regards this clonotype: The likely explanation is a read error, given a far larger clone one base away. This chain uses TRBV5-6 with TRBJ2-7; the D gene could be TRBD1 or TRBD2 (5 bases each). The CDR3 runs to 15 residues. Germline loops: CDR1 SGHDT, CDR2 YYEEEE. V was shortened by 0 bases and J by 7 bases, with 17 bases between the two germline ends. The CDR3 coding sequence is TGTGCCAGCAGCTTGGTGGAGCGGCTGGACAATGAGCAGTACTTC. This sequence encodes CASSLVERLDNEQYF.

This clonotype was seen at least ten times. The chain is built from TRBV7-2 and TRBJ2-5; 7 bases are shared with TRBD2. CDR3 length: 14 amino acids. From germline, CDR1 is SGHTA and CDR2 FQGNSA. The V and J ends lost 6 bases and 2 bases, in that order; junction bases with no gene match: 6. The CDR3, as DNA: TGTGCCAGCAGTCGCAGCGGGGTGCAAGAGACCCAGTACTTC. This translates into CASSRSGVQETQYF.

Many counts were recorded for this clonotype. The CDR3 is CATSDRTGGVTDTQYF. CDR3 DNA: TGTGCCACCAGTGACCGGACAGGGGGCGTGACAGATACGCAGTATTTT. The chain joins TRBV24-1 to TRBJ2-3, with 11 bases lining up with TRBD1. This CDR3 contains 16 residues. V lost 4 bases to trimming and J lost 3 bases; unmatched junction nucleotides: 5. Germline-derived CDR1 and CDR2 are KGHDR and SFDVKD.

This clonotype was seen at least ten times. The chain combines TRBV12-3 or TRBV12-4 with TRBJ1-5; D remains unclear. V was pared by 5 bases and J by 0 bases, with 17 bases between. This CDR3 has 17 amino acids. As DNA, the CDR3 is TGTGCCAGCAGTCCCCTCGGGTCCTTTTATAGCAATCAGCCCCAGCATTTT. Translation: CASSPLGSFYSNQPQHF.

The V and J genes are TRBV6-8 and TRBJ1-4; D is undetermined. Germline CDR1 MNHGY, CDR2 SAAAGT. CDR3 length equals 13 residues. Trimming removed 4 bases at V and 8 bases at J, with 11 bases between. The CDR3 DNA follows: TGTGCCAGCAGTTCGATCGTAGGCGAAAAACTGTTTTTT. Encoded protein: CASSSIVGEKLFF.

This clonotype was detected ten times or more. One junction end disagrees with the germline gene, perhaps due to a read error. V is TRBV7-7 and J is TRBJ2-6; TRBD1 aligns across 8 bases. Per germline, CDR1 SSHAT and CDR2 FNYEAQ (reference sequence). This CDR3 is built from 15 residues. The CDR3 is CASSSDRAGANVLTF. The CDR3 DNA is TGTGCTAGCAGCTCGGACAGGGCTGGGGCCAACGTCCTGACTTTC.

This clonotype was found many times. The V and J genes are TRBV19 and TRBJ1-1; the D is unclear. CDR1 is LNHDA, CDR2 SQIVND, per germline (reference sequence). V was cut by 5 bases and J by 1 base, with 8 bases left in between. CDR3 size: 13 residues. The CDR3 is CASSPYKNTEAFF. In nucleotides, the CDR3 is TGTGCCAGTAGTCCATACAAGAACACTGAAGCTTTCTTT.

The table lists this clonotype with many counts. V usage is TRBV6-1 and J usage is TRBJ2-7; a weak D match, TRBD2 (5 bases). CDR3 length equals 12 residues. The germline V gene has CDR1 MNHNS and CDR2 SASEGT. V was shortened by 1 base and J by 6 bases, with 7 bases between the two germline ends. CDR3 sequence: CASSEVGAEQYF. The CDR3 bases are TGTGCCAGCAGTGAAGTGGGAGCCGAGCAGTACTTC.

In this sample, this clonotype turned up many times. CDR3 in DNA: TGCAGCGCCATGACCGGGACAGGGGGCGTGGGGTACACTGAAGCTTTCTTT. Residues: CSAMTGTGGVGYTEAFF. The chain couples TRBV29-1 to TRBJ1-1; 12 bases fit TRBD1. Germline CDR1 reads SQVTM; CDR2 reads ANQGSEA. This CDR3 is built from 17 residues. V was clipped by 7 bases and J by 3 bases; unmatched bases: 15. The full variable domain, its missing parts supplied by reference TRBV29-1 and TRBJ1-1, is SAVISQKPSRDICQRGTSLTIQCQVDSQVTMMFWYRQQPGQSLTLIATANQGSEATYESGFVIDKFPISRPNLTFSTLTVSNMSPEDSSIYLCSAMTGTGGVGYTEAFFGQGTRLTVV.

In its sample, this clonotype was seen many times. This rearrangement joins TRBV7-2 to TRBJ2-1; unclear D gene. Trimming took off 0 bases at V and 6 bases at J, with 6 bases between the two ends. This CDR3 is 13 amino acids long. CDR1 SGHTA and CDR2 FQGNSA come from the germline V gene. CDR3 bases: TGTGCCAGCAGCTTAGCGATTTTCAATGAGCAGTTCTTC. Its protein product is CASSLAIFNEQFF.

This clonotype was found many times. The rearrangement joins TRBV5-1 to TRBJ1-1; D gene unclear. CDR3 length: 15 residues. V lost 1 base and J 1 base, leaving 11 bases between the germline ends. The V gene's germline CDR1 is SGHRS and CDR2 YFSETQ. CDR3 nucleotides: TGCGCCAGCAGCTTGCATAGGTTGGGGAACACTGAAGCTTTCTTT. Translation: CASSLHRLGNTEAFF.

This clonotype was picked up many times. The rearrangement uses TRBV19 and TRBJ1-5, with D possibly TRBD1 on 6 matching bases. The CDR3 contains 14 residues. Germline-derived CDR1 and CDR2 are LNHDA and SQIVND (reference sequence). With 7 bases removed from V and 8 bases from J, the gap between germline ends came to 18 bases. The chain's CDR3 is CASNLGGLLEPQHF. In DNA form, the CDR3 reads TGTGCCAGTAATTTAGGGGGGTTGTTGGAGCCCCAGCATTTT.

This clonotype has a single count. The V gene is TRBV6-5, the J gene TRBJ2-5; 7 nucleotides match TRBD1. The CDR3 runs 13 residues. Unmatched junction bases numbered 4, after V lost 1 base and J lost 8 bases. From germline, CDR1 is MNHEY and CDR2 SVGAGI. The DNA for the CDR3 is TGTGCCAGCAGTTACTTCGGACAGGCTACCCAGTACTTC. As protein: CASSYFGQATQYF.

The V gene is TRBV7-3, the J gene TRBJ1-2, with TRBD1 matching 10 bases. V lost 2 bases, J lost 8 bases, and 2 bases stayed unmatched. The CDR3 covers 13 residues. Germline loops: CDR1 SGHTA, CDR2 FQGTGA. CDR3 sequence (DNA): TGTGCCAGCAGCTTATCGACAGGGGGCGGCTACACCTTC. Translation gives CASSLSTGGGYTF.